This T cell receptor (beta chain) was obtained from a study of blood T cell repertoires in COVID-19. The wider study: PBMCs, B-cell-depleted T cells, or T cells provided the cDNA or gDNA that made up the material.

Authors' analysis steps: Counts of nucleated cells, estimated from reference gene primer amplification, were obtained. TCRdb keeps only in-frame clones here, not all; method: immunoSEQ multiplex PCR. V and J calls and clone size are as listed in that table; D and trimming were resolved from the DNA. The data contain under 200,000 clones, 70% to 90% of them singletons. The CDR3 is 15 amino acids. V was pared by 7 bases and J by 4 bases, with 9 bases of the junction left unmatched. Germline assignment: CDR1 MNHEY and CDR2 SMNVEV (reference sequence). Clinical history as reported by participants underpinned cohort assignment.

This receptor was taken from a woman aged 50 to 60 who had recovered from COVID-19. Sequencing input: PBMCs or T cells enriched from blood (not recorded which). The chain couples TRBV27 to TRBJ1-1; 10 positions agree with TRBD1. The CDR3 here is CASIPGGDRGTEAFF. In DNA form, the CDR3 reads TGTGCCAGCATTCCGGGGGGGGACAGGGGCACTGAAGCTTTCTTT.